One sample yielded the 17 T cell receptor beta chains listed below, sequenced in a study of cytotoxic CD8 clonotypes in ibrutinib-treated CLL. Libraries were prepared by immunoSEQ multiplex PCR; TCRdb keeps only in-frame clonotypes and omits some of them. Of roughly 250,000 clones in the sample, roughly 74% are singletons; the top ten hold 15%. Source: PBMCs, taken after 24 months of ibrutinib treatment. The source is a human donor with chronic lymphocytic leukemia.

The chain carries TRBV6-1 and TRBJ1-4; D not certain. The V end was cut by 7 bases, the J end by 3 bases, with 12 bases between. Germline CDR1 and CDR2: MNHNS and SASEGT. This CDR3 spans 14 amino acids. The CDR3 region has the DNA TGTGCCAGCACTGGAGGGAGACCTAATGAAAAACTGTTTTTT. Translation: CASTGGRPNEKLFF.

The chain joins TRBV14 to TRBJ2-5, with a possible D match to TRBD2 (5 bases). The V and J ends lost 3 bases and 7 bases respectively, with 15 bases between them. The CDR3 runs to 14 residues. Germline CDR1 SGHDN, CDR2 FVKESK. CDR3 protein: CASSQGKTRGTQYF. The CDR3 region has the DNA TGTGCCAGCAGCCAGGGGAAAACTCGGGGGACCCAGTACTTC.

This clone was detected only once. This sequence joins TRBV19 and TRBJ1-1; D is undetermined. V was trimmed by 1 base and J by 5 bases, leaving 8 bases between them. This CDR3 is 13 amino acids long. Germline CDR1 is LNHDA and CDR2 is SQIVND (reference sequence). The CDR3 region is CASSIVWGTEAFF. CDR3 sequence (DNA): TGTGCCAGTAGTATAGTATGGGGTACTGAAGCTTTCTTT.

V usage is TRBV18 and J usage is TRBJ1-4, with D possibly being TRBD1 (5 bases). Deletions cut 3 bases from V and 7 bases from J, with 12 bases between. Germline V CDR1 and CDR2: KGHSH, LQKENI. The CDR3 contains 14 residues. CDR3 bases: TGTGCCAGCTCACCCGCAGGGAACACTGAAAAACTGTTTTTT. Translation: CASSPAGNTEKLFF.

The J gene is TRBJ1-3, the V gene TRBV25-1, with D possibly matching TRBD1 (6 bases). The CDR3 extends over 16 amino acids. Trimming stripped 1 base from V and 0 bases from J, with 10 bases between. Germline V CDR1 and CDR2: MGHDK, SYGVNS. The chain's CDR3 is CASSESLDSSGNTIYF. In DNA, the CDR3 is TGTGCCAGCAGTGAATCTTTGGACAGCTCTGGAAACACCATATATTTT.

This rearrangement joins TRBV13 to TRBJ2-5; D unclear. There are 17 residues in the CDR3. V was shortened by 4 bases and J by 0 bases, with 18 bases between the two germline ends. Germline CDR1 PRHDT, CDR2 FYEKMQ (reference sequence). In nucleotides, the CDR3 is TGTGCCAGCAGCTCAGGTAGCTCAGCACGCTACCAAGAGACCCAGTACTTC. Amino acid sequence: CASSSGSSARYQETQYF. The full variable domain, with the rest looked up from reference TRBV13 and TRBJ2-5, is AAGVIQSPRHLIKEKRETATLKCYPIPRHDTVYWYQQGPGQDPQFLISFYEKMQSDKGSIPDRFSAQQFSDYHSELNMSSLELGDSALYFCASSSGSSARYQETQYFGPGTRLLVL.

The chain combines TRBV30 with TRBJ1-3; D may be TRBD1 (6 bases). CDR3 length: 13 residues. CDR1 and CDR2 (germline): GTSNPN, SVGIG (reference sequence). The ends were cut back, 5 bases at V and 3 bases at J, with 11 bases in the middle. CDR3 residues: CAWGPGVGNTIYF. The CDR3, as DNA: TGTGCCTGGGGACCAGGGGTTGGAAACACCATATATTTT.

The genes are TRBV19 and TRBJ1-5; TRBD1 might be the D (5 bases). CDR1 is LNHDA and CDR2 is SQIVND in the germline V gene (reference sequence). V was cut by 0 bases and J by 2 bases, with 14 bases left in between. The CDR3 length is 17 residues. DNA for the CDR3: TGTGCCAGTAGTATAGATTATAGGGGAAGAGGCAATCAGCCCCAGCATTTT. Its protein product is CASSIDYRGRGNQPQHF.

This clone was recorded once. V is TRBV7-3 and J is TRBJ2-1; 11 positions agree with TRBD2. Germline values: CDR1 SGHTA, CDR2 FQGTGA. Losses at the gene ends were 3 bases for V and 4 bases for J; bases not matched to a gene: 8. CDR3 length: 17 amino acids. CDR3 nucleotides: TGTGCCAGCAGCTTCCCCCGGGGACTAGCGGCATACAATGAGCAGTTCTTC. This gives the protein CASSFPRGLAAYNEQFF.

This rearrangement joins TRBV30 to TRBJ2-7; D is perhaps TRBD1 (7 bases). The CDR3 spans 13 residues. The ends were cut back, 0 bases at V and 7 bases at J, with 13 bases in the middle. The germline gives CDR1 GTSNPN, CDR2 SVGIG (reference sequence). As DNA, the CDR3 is TGTGCCTGGAGTGTACAGCCAGGGGGGGAGCAGTACTTC. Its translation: CAWSVQPGGEQYF. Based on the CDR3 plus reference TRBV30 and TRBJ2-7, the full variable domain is SQTIHQWPATLVQPVGSPLSLECTVEGTSNPNLYWYRQAAGRGLQLLFYSVGIGQISSEVPQNLSASRPQDRQFILSSKKLLLSDSGFYLCAWSVQPGGEQYFGPGTRLTVT.

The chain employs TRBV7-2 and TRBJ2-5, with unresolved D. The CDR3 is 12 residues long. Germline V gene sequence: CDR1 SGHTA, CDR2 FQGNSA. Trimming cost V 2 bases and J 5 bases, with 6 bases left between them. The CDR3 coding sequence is TGTGCCAGCAGCTTACTTGGGGAGACCCAGTACTTC. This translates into CASSLLGETQYF.

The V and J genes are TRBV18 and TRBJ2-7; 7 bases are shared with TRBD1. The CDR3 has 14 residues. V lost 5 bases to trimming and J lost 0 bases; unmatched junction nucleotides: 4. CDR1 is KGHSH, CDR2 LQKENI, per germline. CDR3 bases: TGTGCCAGCTCAGGGACAGTTCTCTCCTACGAGCAGTACTTC. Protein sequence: CASSGTVLSYEQYF.

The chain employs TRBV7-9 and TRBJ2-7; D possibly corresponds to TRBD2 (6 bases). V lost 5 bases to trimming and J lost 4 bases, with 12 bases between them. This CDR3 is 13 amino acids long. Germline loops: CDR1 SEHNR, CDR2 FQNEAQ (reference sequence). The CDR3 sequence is CASSGRLVYEQYF. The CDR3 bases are TGTGCCAGCAGCGGGAGACTAGTTTACGAGCAGTACTTC. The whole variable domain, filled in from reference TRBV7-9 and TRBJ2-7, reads DTGVSQNPRHKITKRGQNVTFRCDPISEHNRLYWYRQTLGQGPEFLTYFQNEAQLEKSRLLSDRFSAERPKGSFSTLEIQRTEQGDSAMYLCASSGRLVYEQYFGPGTRLTVT.

The DNA for the CDR3 is TGCAGCGTTGCTTCGGTGGGGCTTGGCTACACCTTC. This encodes CSVASVGLGYTF. The rearrangement links TRBV29-1 to TRBJ1-2, with D possibly matching TRBD1 (5 bases). Germline V gene lookup returns CDR1 SQVTM and CDR2 ANQGSEA. The ends were cut back, 4 bases at V and 7 bases at J, with 13 bases in the middle. The CDR3 spans 12 residues.

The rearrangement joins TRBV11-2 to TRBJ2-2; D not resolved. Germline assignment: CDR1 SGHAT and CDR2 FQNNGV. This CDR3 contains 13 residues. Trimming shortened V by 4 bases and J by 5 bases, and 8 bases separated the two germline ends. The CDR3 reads CASSSSLTGELFF. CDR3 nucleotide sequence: TGTGCCAGCAGCTCCTCCTTAACCGGGGAGCTGTTTTTT.

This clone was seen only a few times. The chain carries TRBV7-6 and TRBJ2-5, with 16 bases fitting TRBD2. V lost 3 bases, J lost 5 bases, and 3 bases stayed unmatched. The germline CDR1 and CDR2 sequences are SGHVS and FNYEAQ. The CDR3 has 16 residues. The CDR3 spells CASSLLGLAGGETQYF. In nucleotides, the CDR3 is TGTGCCAGCAGCTTGCTGGGACTAGCGGGAGGGGAGACCCAGTACTTC.

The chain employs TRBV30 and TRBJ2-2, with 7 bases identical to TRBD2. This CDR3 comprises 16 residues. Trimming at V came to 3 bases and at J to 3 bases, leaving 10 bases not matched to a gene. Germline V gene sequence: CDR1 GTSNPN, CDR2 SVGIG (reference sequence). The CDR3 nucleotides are TGTGCCTGGAGCTTTGTGGGAGGGCCCGACACCGGGGAGCTGTTTTTT. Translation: CAWSFVGGPDTGELFF.